This T cell receptor (beta chain) was recovered during a study of molecular identifiers for immune sequencing clone quantification. TCRdb independently ran MiXCR on the PCR reads; one entry per CDR3 protein. The sample holds about 54,000 distinct CDR3 sequences, approximately 26% seen once. General observations from the study: Clones with over 20 RNA copies captured over 97% of effector molecules but under 1% of naive ones. Even with some 920,000 naive cells present, spiked Jurkat TCR RNA from one cell was reportedly detectable.

This clonotype was detected many times. The antigen remains undetermined. Sorting recovered naive CD8 T cells on a CD8+CD4-CCR7+CD45RA+ profile. The CDR3 is made up of 14 amino acids. Germline-derived CDR1 and CDR2 are LGHNA and YSLEER. Trimming cost V 4 bases and J 0 bases; bases outside gene matches: 0. The rearrangement joins TRBV4-3 to TRBJ2-3; 8 bases match TRBD1. This sequence originates from a human donor in good health. Some libraries in this study had Jurkat cell RNA spiked in. The specimen was naive CD8+ T cells from blood, with Jurkat cell RNA spiked in. Subset here: FACS-sorted CD8+CD4-CCR7+CD45RA+ naive T cells. The CDR3 here is CASSRTGSTDTQYF. CDR3 coding DNA: TGCGCCAGCAGCCGGACAGGGAGCACAGATACGCAGTATTTT.